A single sample is the source of the 5 T cell receptor beta chains below, sequenced in a study of cytomegalovirus exposure and HLA in healthy donors. The PCR had 60 Vbeta and 13 Jbeta primers. Repertoires were generated with immunoSEQ multiplex PCR, while TCRdb's copy carries only in-frame clones and drops some. Of approximately 180,000 clones listed, about 86% are singletons. Sequences were obtained from PBMCs. The receptors derive from a woman in her 30s in good health and CMV-seronegative.

The genes are TRBV7-9 and TRBJ1-2; D is perhaps TRBD1 (6 bases). The V end lost 5 bases, the J end lost 2 bases, and 12 bases lay between the germline ends. The CDR3 runs 14 residues. Looked up from germline, CDR1 is SEHNR and CDR2 is FQNEAQ (reference sequence). CDR3 DNA: TGTGCCAGCAGCCCCTTAGGGGGAAACTATGGCTACACCTTC. It yields the protein CASSPLGGNYGYTF. The full variable domain, completed using reference TRBV7-9 and TRBJ1-2, is DTGVSQNPRHKITKRGQNVTFRCDPISEHNRLYWYRQTLGQGPEFLTYFQNEAQLEKSRLLSDRFSAERPKGSFSTLEIQRTEQGDSAMYLCASSPLGGNYGYTFGSGTRLTVV.

The V gene is TRBV15, the J gene TRBJ2-1, with TRBD2 matching 13 bases. CDR1 LNHNV and CDR2 YYDKDF come from the germline V gene (reference sequence). V was clipped by 4 bases and J by 6 bases; unmatched bases: 6. The CDR3 spans 16 residues. DNA of the CDR3: TGTGCCACCAGCACCCTTGGGACTAGCGGGATCAATGAGCAGTTCTTC. Amino acids: CATSTLGTSGINEQFF.

Comments on this clone: Distinct nucleotide sequences in the sample also encode this CDR3. This chain uses TRBV6-5 with TRBJ2-7, with 10 nucleotides matching TRBD1. Unmatched junction bases numbered 0, after V lost 2 bases and J lost 2 bases. Germline loops: CDR1 MNHEY, CDR2 SVGAGI. This CDR3 has 14 residues. The CDR3 DNA is TGTGCCAGCAGTTACGGGACAGGGGCCTACGAGCAGTACTTC. Protein product: CASSYGTGAYEQYF.

This CDR3 reads CASSLVSGGWDTQYF. The CDR3 DNA sequence: TGCGCCAGCAGCTTGGTGTCGGGGGGCTGGGATACGCAGTATTTT. The chain uses TRBV5-1 and TRBJ2-3, with D tentatively TRBD2 (7 bases). Germline values: CDR1 SGHRS, CDR2 YFSETQ. The CDR3 sequence is 15 residues long. V was trimmed by 0 bases and J by 6 bases, leaving 14 bases between them.

The rearrangement joins TRBV5-1 to TRBJ2-7; 9 bases are a match to TRBD1. This CDR3 is 15 amino acids long. V was clipped by 4 bases and J by 6 bases; unmatched bases: 11. Germline V gene data show CDR1 as SGHRS and CDR2 as YFSETQ. CDR3 amino acids: CASSHTQGASSEQYF. The DNA of the CDR3 is TGCGCCAGCAGCCACACACAGGGGGCTAGCAGCGAGCAGTACTTC.